Listed below are T cell receptor beta chains from one sample, sequenced in a study of T cell changes during pregnancy in multiple sclerosis. Data came from immunoSEQ multiplex PCR; TCRdb stores just in-frame clones and leaves some out. In the table there are approximately 59,000 clones, about 90% of which are singletons. The sample here was peripheral blood, taken in the third trimester of pregnancy. Every receptor here comes from a female donor in good health, enrolled as a control in a pregnancy study. Each CDR3 is given with its conserved first and last residue. The D gene is left open where the match is weak. Rows give clone size only sometimes, using once, few, many, or a class for an expanded clone.

-	17	TRBJ1-6	TRBV7-2	-	CASRLGAGMSYNSPLHF	TGTGCCAGCAGATTGGGGGCCGGAATGTCCTATAATTCACCCCTCCACTTT
TRBD2	15	TRBJ2-2	TRBV7-3	-	CASSLAAGATGELFF	TGTGCCAGCAGCTTAGCAGCGGGGGCCACCGGGGAGCTGTTTTTT
-	14	TRBJ2-3	TRBV7-9	-	CASSLDQGLDTQYF	TGTGCCAGCAGCTTAGATCAGGGTTTAGATACGCAGTATTTT
TRBD1	15	TRBJ1-1	TRBV19	-	CASSFPRGSSTEAFF	TGTGCCAGTAGCTTTCCCAGGGGGTCGTCCACTGAAGCTTTCTTT
-	12	TRBJ1-2	TRBV9	-	CASSADYYGYTF	TGTGCCAGCAGCGCCGACTACTATGGCTACACCTTC
-	17	TRBJ2-5	TRBV13	-	CASSSVHEGGIQETQYF	TGTGCCAGCAGCTCAGTCCATGAGGGGGGGATCCAAGAGACCCAGTACTTC
-	17	TRBJ1-3	TRBV27	-	CASSLSPQPSSGNTIYF	TGTGCCAGCAGTTTATCTCCCCAACCCAGCTCTGGAAACACCATATATTTT
TRBD2	15	TRBJ2-5	TRBV7-2	-	CASSLGAGGRETQYF	TGTGCCAGCAGCTTAGGGGCGGGGGGTAGAGAGACCCAGTACTTC
-	15	TRBJ2-1	TRBV15	-	CATSRDGVPYNEQFF	TGTGCCACCAGCAGAGATGGAGTCCCCTACAATGAGCAGTTCTTC
-	14	TRBJ1-1	TRBV4-3	-	CASSQEGGGTEAFF	TGCGCCAGCAGCCAAGAGGGAGGGGGCACTGAAGCTTTCTTT
TRBD1	15	TRBJ1-2	TRBV5-8	-	CASSSGQRNLGGYTF	TGTGCCAGCAGCTCGGGACAGAGGAATTTAGGGGGCTACACCTTC
-	13	TRBJ2-1	TRBV7-9	once	CASSLQAGNEQFF	TGTGCCAGCAGCTTACAGGCTGGCAATGAGCAGTTCTTC
-	15	TRBJ2-2	TRBV5-1	-	CASSSRQDLTGELFF	TGCGCCAGCAGCTCGAGACAGGATCTCACCGGGGAGCTGTTTTTT
-	15	TRBJ2-2	TRBV2	-	CASSESGRSTGELFF	TGTGCCAGCAGTGAATCGGGGAGATCCACCGGGGAGCTGTTTTTT
TRBD1	13	TRBJ2-5	TRBV10-3	-	CAISKGQQETQYF	TGTGCCATCAGCAAGGGACAGCAAGAGACCCAGTACTTC
TRBD1	19	TRBJ1-2	TRBV30	-	CAWLLRDRASRPPNYGYTF	TGTGCCTGGTTGCTCCGGGACAGGGCCTCCCGTCCCCCTAACTATGGCTACACCTTC
TRBD2	16	TRBJ2-1	TRBV7-9	-	CASSPPRTSGGDEQFF	TGTGCCAGCAGCCCCCCCCGGACTAGCGGGGGGGATGAGCAGTTCTTC
-	13	TRBJ2-1	TRBV18	-	CASSVPELNEQFF	TGTGCCAGCTCAGTCCCCGAGCTTAATGAGCAGTTCTTC
TRBD1	17	TRBJ2-7	TRBV4-3	-	CASSQDGTGTLAYEQYF	TGCGCCAGCAGCCAAGATGGGACAGGTACCCTCGCCTACGAGCAGTACTTC
-	14	TRBJ2-7	TRBV5-1	-	CASSPTGQDYEQYF	TGCGCCAGCAGCCCCACGGGACAAGACTACGAGCAGTACTTC
TRBD2	15	TRBJ2-7	TRBV5-8	-	CASSFYFGGTYEQYF	TGTGCCAGCAGCTTTTATTTCGGGGGGACCTACGAGCAGTACTTC
TRBD2	14	TRBJ2-1	TRBV11-2	-	CASSSSRGNNEQFF	TGTGCCAGCAGCTCCTCGCGGGGGAACAATGAGCAGTTCTTC
-	15	TRBJ2-1	TRBV4-2	-	CASSQRGGSYNEQFF	TGTGCCAGCAGCCAAAGGGGGGGCTCCTACAATGAGCAGTTCTTC
TRBD2	13	TRBJ2-2	TRBV7-9	-	CASTASGAGELFF	TGTGCCAGCACGGCTAGCGGGGCCGGGGAGCTGTTTTTT
TRBD1	12	TRBJ2-7	TRBV30	-	CASDREGYEQYF	TGTGCCTCCGACAGGGAAGGTTACGAGCAGTACTTC
-	15	TRBJ1-2	TRBV5-1	-	CASSLQAATNYGYTF	TGCGCCAGCAGCTTGCAGGCAGCTACGAACTATGGCTACACCTTC
-	14	TRBJ1-5	TRBV19	-	CASSRGFGNQPQHF	TGTGCCAGTAGTCGGGGATTTGGCAATCAGCCCCAGCATTTT
-	14	TRBJ1-1	TRBV4-3	-	CASSPGTLNTEAFF	TGCGCCAGCAGCCCGGGGACATTGAACACTGAAGCTTTCTTT
-	13	TRBJ1-1	TRBV6-6	-	CASSFRGKTEAFF	TGTGCCAGCAGCTTCAGGGGAAAGACTGAAGCTTTCTTT
TRBD2	17	TRBJ2-2	TRBV5-8	-	CASSLRASGTNTGELFF	TGTGCCAGCAGCTTGAGGGCTAGCGGGACGAACACCGGGGAGCTGTTTTTT